This is a list of T cell receptor beta chains from one sample in a study of T-cell reconstitution after alpha-beta-depleted transplantation in children. One entry per CDR3 protein results from TCRdb running MiXCR on the PCR reads. The sample yields about 360,000 distinct CDR3 sequences, about 14% seen once. The input for sequencing was PBMCs, taken from the stem cell graft. These receptors were obtained from a human donor who donated a stem cell graft to a child with Fanconi anemia. CDR3s include the opening cysteine and the closing phenylalanine or tryptophan. Fields, in order: V gene, D gene, J gene, clone size, CDR3 protein, CDR3 DNA. D genes are given only for firm matches. The size field is filled for only some rows; it gives once, few, many or a size class.

v_call: TRBV6-5
d_call: .
j_call: TRBJ2-5
clone_size: many
cdr3_aa: CASSYGGEETQYF
cdr3_nt: TGTGCCAGCAGTTATGGCGGGGAAGAGACCCAGTACTTC

v_call: TRBV20-1
d_call: .
j_call: TRBJ1-1
clone_size: few
cdr3_aa: CSASLLTEAFF
cdr3_nt: TGCAGTGCTAGCCTGTTAACTGAAGCTTTCTTT

v_call: TRBV3-1
d_call: .
j_call: TRBJ1-1
clone_size: many
cdr3_aa: CASSPRRMGTEAFF
cdr3_nt: TGTGCCAGCAGCCCAAGGCGGATGGGTACTGAAGCTTTCTTT

v_call: TRBV28
d_call: .
j_call: TRBJ2-7
clone_size: .
cdr3_aa: CASSLIKTMGQYF
cdr3_nt: TGTGCCAGCAGCCTTATTAAAACAATGGGGCAGTACTTC

v_call: TRBV4-3
d_call: .
j_call: TRBJ2-3
clone_size: .
cdr3_aa: CASSQDAGGILDTQYF
cdr3_nt: TGCGCCAGCAGCCAAGATGCCGGAGGGATTTTGGATACGCAGTATTTT

v_call: TRBV30
d_call: .
j_call: TRBJ1-2
clone_size: many
cdr3_aa: CAWSEGLYGYTF
cdr3_nt: TGTGCCTGGAGTGAGGGTCTCTATGGCTACACCTTC

v_call: TRBV12-3/TRBV12-4
d_call: .
j_call: TRBJ1-1
clone_size: many
cdr3_aa: CASSSLVEAFF
cdr3_nt: TGTGCCAGCAGTTCTTTGGTGGAAGCTTTCTTT

v_call: TRBV5-1
d_call: .
j_call: TRBJ2-7
clone_size: few
cdr3_aa: CASSPGTITYEQYF
cdr3_nt: TGCGCCAGCAGCCCCGGGACGATCACCTACGAGCAGTACTTC

v_call: TRBV4-3
d_call: .
j_call: TRBJ1-2
clone_size: .
cdr3_aa: CASSQDLGVRPYGYTF
cdr3_nt: TGCGCCAGCAGCCAAGATCTTGGGGTCCGACCCTATGGCTACACCTTC

v_call: TRBV27
d_call: .
j_call: TRBJ2-7
clone_size: many
cdr3_aa: CASSFDGVDEQYF
cdr3_nt: TGTGCCAGCAGTTTCGACGGGGTCGACGAGCAGTACTTC

v_call: TRBV7-8
d_call: .
j_call: TRBJ1-5
clone_size: .
cdr3_aa: CASSLAGAQPQHF
cdr3_nt: TGTGCCAGCAGCTTAGCGGGGGCGCAGCCCCAGCATTTT

v_call: TRBV27
d_call: TRBD2
j_call: TRBJ2-3
clone_size: many
cdr3_aa: CASSSLAGSDTQYF
cdr3_nt: TGTGCCAGCAGTTCACTAGCGGGGTCAGATACGCAGTATTTT

v_call: TRBV9
d_call: TRBD1
j_call: TRBJ1-2
clone_size: many
cdr3_aa: CASSVPGQGSGYTF
cdr3_nt: TGTGCCAGCAGCGTCCCCGGACAGGGTAGTGGCTACACCTTC